One and the same sample provided the 29 T cell receptor beta chains below, sequenced in a study of T cells in Graves' hyperthyroidism and ophthalmopathy. Amplification targeted TCR beta CDR3 regions from RNA transcripts. The study used the HTBI primer set for a first-round RT-PCR of the TCR CDR3. A single record per CDR3 protein comes from TCRdb applying MiXCR to the multiplex PCR reads. The sample lists 350,000 to 400,000 distinct CDR3 sequences, more than 12% occurring once. Sequenced: blood. Receptor source: a woman aged 30 to 39 with Graves' hyperthyroidism.

The chain employs TRBV29-1 and TRBJ2-7, with 7 nucleotides matching TRBD2. The CDR3 spans 13 residues. The junction had 2 bases not matched to a gene; V was cut back by 3 bases and J by 0 bases. CDR1 SQVTM and CDR2 ANQGSEA come from the germline V gene. The CDR3 nucleotides are TGCAGCGTTGATCCGGGAGGCTCCTACGAGCAGTACTTC. Amino acid sequence: CSVDPGGSYEQYF.

The J gene is TRBJ1-2, the V gene TRBV27; no reliable D call. The length of the CDR3 is 14 residues. The germline CDR1 and CDR2 sequences are MNHEY and SMNVEV (reference sequence). The ends were cut back, 5 bases at V and 3 bases at J, with 13 bases in the middle. CDR3 in DNA: TGTGCCAGCAGTCCGGTCGGACGGCACTATGGCTACACCTTC. It specifies CASSPVGRHYGYTF.

Many counts were recorded for this clonotype. V is TRBV3-1 and J is TRBJ2-7; the match to TRBD2 covers 8 bases. Per germline, CDR1 LGHDT and CDR2 YNNKEL (reference sequence). V shed 8 bases and J 4 bases; nucleotides not matched to a gene: 4. This CDR3 has 12 amino acids. CDR3 in DNA: TGTGCCAGCGCAGCGGGAGTATACGAGCAGTACTTC. It is translated as CASAAGVYEQYF.

The chain recombines TRBV29-1 with TRBJ2-5, with D uncertain. The V gene lost 3 bases and the J gene lost 4 bases, with 9 bases spanning the gap. The CDR3 covers 12 residues. From germline, CDR1 is SQVTM and CDR2 ANQGSEA. Written as DNA, the CDR3 is TGCAGCGTTGAGGCAGGCAGAGAGACCCAGTACTTC. Encoded protein: CSVEAGRETQYF.

This clonotype occurred a few times. The chain has TRBV11-1 and TRBJ2-7, with D perhaps given as TRBD1 or TRBD2 (6 bases each). This CDR3 has 15 amino acids. Germline values: CDR1 SGHAT, CDR2 FQDESV (reference sequence). Trimming shortened V by 5 bases and J by 7 bases, and 21 bases separated the two germline ends. CDR3: CASSPTTGKAGEQYF. The CDR3 coding sequence is TGTGCCAGCAGCCCAACGACAGGAAAGGCGGGGGAGCAGTACTTC.

This clonotype was seen repeatedly, ten times or more. The rearrangement uses TRBV28 and TRBJ2-3; D not certain. The V gene lost 3 bases and the J gene lost 8 bases, with 9 bases spanning the gap. The CDR3 covers 12 residues. The V gene's germline CDR1 is MDHEN and CDR2 SYDVKM. The CDR3 nucleotides read TGTGCCAGCAGTTTGCAATTAGTTACGCAGTATTTT. It yields the protein CASSLQLVTQYF.

This clonotype appeared many times. This chain joins TRBV18 and TRBJ2-7; the D gene is possibly TRBD1 (6 bases). Germline V gene lookup returns CDR1 KGHSH and CDR2 LQKENI. Trimming left V 3 bases short and J 0 bases short, with 6 bases between. The CDR3 is 13 amino acids. CDR3 bases: TGTGCCAGCTCACCGACAGGCTCCTACGAGCAGTACTTC. Its protein is CASSPTGSYEQYF.

This clonotype was counted many times. The chain is built from TRBV24-1 and TRBJ2-1; the match to TRBD1 covers 10 bases. The CDR3 extends over 16 amino acids. With V trimmed by 2 bases and J by 5 bases, 5 bases remained unmatched. Germline V gives CDR1 KGHDR, CDR2 SFDVKD. CDR3 amino acids: CATSDYDRGQNNEQFF. The CDR3 DNA follows: TGTGCCACCAGTGATTACGACAGGGGGCAAAACAATGAGCAGTTCTTC.

As for this clonotype: This may be a read error: a much more frequent sequence differs by one nucleotide. V usage is TRBV28 and J usage is TRBJ2-1, with TRBD2 matching over 8 bases. The germline V gene has CDR1 MDHEN and CDR2 SYDVKM. The CDR3 length is 17 residues. CDR3 residues: CASSYNGGRPSYNEQVF. The CDR3 nucleotides read TGTGCCAGCAGTTACAATGGCGGGAGGCCGTCCTACAATGAGCAGGTCTTC.

The chain combines TRBV10-3 with TRBJ2-1; TRBD2 aligns across 12 bases. J gave up 9 bases and V 9 bases, and 12 bases lay outside the gene matches. CDR1 ENHRY and CDR2 SYGVKD come from the germline V gene. The CDR3 sequence is 15 residues long. The CDR3 here is CAITWTSGTRSEQFF. In DNA form, the CDR3 reads TGTGCCATTACCTGGACTAGCGGGACTAGGTCTGAGCAGTTCTTC.

Comment on this clonotype: This sequence may be a read error, since a much larger clone differs from it by one base. This chain connects TRBV28 to TRBJ2-1; D remains ambiguous. The V end lost 5 bases, the J end lost 5 bases, and 13 bases lay between the germline ends. The germline V gene encodes CDR1 MDHEN and CDR2 SYDVKM. This CDR3 is 14 amino acids long. The CDR3 region is CASSPGPPHNEQFF. DNA for the CDR3: TGTGCCAGCAGTCCCGGGCCGCCCCACAATGAGCAGTTCTTC.

This clonotype has more than one count but fewer than ten. The V and J genes are TRBV6-2 or TRBV6-3 and TRBJ2-3; D uncertain. Germline V gives CDR1 MNHEY, CDR2 SVGEGT. The V gene lost 0 bases and the J gene lost 0 bases, with 7 bases spanning the gap. The length of the CDR3 is 15 residues. CDR3 protein: CASSYSGISTDTQYF. Here the CDR3 DNA reads TGTGCCAGCAGTTACTCTGGCATTAGCACAGATACGCAGTATTTT.

This clonotype appeared many times. This chain links TRBV30 with TRBJ1-1; 8 nucleotides align to TRBD1. This CDR3 region has 19 residues. Germline CDR1 is GTSNPN and CDR2 is SVGIG (reference sequence). V shed 1 base, J shed 3 bases, and the junction held 19 bases outside the gene matches. CDR3 nucleotide sequence: TGTGCCTGGAGTGCCCTACCCAAAACAGGGGGAAAGATATACACTGAAGCTTTCTTT. Protein sequence: CAWSALPKTGGKIYTEAFF.

This clonotype was counted a few times. The chain is built from TRBV20-1 and TRBJ2-3; 7 bases are shared with TRBD1. V trimming: 4 bases; J trimming: 1 base; junction bases outside the gene matches: 11. CDR1 is DFQATT and CDR2 is SNEGSKA in the germline V gene (reference sequence). The CDR3 contains 16 residues. Here the CDR3 reads CSAISQGITGTDTQYF. The CDR3 DNA is TGCAGTGCTATCTCACAGGGGATAACGGGCACAGATACGCAGTATTTT.

As concerns this clonotype: Since a much larger clone is just one base distant, this may be a read error. This chain joins TRBV20-1 and TRBJ2-1; 12 positions agree with TRBD2. Looked up from germline, CDR1 is DFQATT and CDR2 is SNEGSKA (reference sequence). The CDR3 loop spans 15 amino acids. V shed 2 bases, J shed 8 bases, and the junction held 7 bases outside the gene matches. CDR3 residues: CSARITSGRSDEQFF. The CDR3 nucleotides read TGCAGTGCTAGAATCACTAGCGGGAGGTCAGATGAGCAGTTCTTC.

A few counts support this clonotype. The chain combines TRBV4-1 with TRBJ2-1; 9 nucleotides match TRBD1. Unmatched junction bases numbered 8, after V lost 4 bases and J lost 4 bases. From germline, CDR1 is MGHRA and CDR2 YSYEKL. This CDR3 has 16 residues. The CDR3 nucleotides are TGCGCCAGCAGCCCTAGACAGGGGGAGGTGTACAATGAGCAGTTCTTC. This gives the protein CASSPRQGEVYNEQFF.

This chain links TRBV5-1 with TRBJ2-7; the match to TRBD1 covers 7 bases. The CDR3 extends over 14 amino acids. After removal of 0 bases from V and 5 bases from J, the junction contained 5 bases not matched to a gene. The V gene's germline CDR1 is SGHRS and CDR2 YFSETQ. CDR3 residues: CASSLGQGRDEQYF. CDR3 coding DNA: TGCGCCAGCAGCTTGGGACAGGGTCGGGACGAGCAGTACTTC.

This clonotype was seen only a few times. The V gene is TRBV20-1, the J gene TRBJ1-3, with D hard to call. Looked up from germline, CDR1 is DFQATT and CDR2 is SNEGSKA (reference sequence). This CDR3 is built from 14 residues. Trimming pared 0 bases from V and 8 bases from J, leaving 14 bases between. The CDR3 protein is CSARDQVAKDTIYF. In DNA, the CDR3 is TGCAGTGCTAGAGATCAGGTAGCGAAGGACACCATATATTTT.

This clonotype was observed at least ten times. This chain joins TRBV30 and TRBJ2-3; D possibly corresponds to TRBD2 (5 bases). This CDR3 region has 13 residues. The V end was cut by 4 bases, the J end by 1 base, with 9 bases between. Germline CDR1 is GTSNPN and CDR2 is SVGIG (reference sequence). The CDR3 nucleotides read TGTGCCTGGATAATCGGGGGCACAGATACGCAGTATTTT. Protein product: CAWIIGGTDTQYF.

This clonotype was recorded many times. The V gene is TRBV7-8, the J gene TRBJ2-7, with 10 positions matching TRBD1. This CDR3 comprises 13 residues. Trimming removed 3 bases from V and 5 bases from J; junction bases left unmatched: 1. Germline CDR1 and CDR2: SGHVS and FQNEAQ. This CDR3 reads CASSFDRGHEQYF. CDR3 DNA sequence: TGTGCCAGCAGCTTTGACAGGGGGCACGAGCAGTACTTC.

This clonotype occurred many times. This chain joins TRBV7-2 and TRBJ2-1, with TRBD1 as a possible D gene (6 bases). The CDR3 loop spans 17 amino acids. Germline lookup yields CDR1 SGHTA and CDR2 FQGNSA. V lost 0 bases and J lost 6, with 18 bases in between. CDR3 sequence (DNA): TGTGCCAGCAGCTTAGCGGCGATCGTGTCCAGGGGCAATGAGCAGTTCTTC. This codes for CASSLAAIVSRGNEQFF.

This clonotype was counted only a few times. The chain is built from TRBV12-3 or TRBV12-4 and TRBJ1-2, with D possibly matching TRBD1 (5 bases). Trimming took off 4 bases at V and 4 bases at J, with 10 bases between the two ends. The CDR3 consists of 13 residues. The CDR3 is CASSWGRVYGYTF. The DNA of the CDR3 is TGTGCCAGCAGTTGGGGCAGAGTCTATGGCTACACCTTC.

This rearrangement joins TRBV4-2 to TRBJ1-4; 7 bases match TRBD1. The CDR3 extends over 16 amino acids. Losses at the gene ends were 0 bases for V and 4 bases for J; bases not matched to a gene: 5. CDR1 and CDR2 from the germline V gene are LGHNA and YNFKEQ. The CDR3 region is CASSQEGGQYNEKLFF. The DNA of the CDR3 is TGTGCCAGCAGCCAAGAGGGGGGACAGTATAATGAAAAACTGTTTTTT.

In regard to this clonotype: A single base separates this from a much larger clone, so it may be a read error. The conserved phenylalanine or tryptophan normally closing the CDR3 is absent here, so this likely arose from a read error. This rearrangement joins TRBV2 to TRBJ2-3; D not resolved. This CDR3 is 11 amino acids long. The germline V gene has CDR1 SNHLY and CDR2 FYNNEI. The V and J ends lost 6 bases and 4 bases respectively, with 5 bases between them. The CDR3 reads CASRMADTQYL. CDR3 DNA sequence: TGTGCCAGCAGAATGGCAGATACGCAGTATCTT.

The J gene is TRBJ2-3, the V gene TRBV28; the D is unclear. V lost 3 bases to trimming and J lost 2 bases, with 15 bases between them. Germline V gene lookup returns CDR1 MDHEN and CDR2 SYDVKM. This CDR3 comprises 16 residues. CDR3 in DNA: TGTGCCAGCAGTTTTGAACTTGCCGTCCCCACAGATACGCAGTATTTT. It is translated as CASSFELAVPTDTQYF.

The J gene is TRBJ2-5, the V gene TRBV29-1; 8 bases match TRBD1. J gave up 1 base and V 0 bases, and 7 bases lay outside the gene matches. The V gene's germline CDR1 is SQVTM and CDR2 ANQGSEA. The CDR3 loop spans 16 amino acids. The CDR3 DNA sequence: TGCAGCGTTGAAGACTTCCCTGGACAGGGCCAAGAGACCCAGTACTTC. As protein: CSVEDFPGQGQETQYF.

This clonotype was seen many times. The genes are TRBV20-1 and TRBJ2-3; no firm D call. CDR3 length: 13 amino acids. Between the trimmed V and J ends, which lost 6 bases and 4 bases, there was a span of 14 bases. Germline V gives CDR1 DFQATT, CDR2 SNEGSKA (reference sequence). The CDR3 bases are TGCAGTGCCGCAAAGGGAAGGGCAGATACGCAGTATTTT. It translates to CSAAKGRADTQYF.

This clonotype came up many times. The rearrangement uses TRBV5-1 and TRBJ2-1; 7 nucleotides line up with TRBD1. CDR3 size: 13 residues. The trim removed 4 bases at V and 5 bases at J, leaving 3 bases unmatched. In germline, CDR1 is SGHRS, CDR2 YFSETQ. In DNA, the CDR3 is TGCGCCAGCAGCGTGGACAGGAACAATGAGCAGTTCTTC. Its translation is CASSVDRNNEQFF.

This clonotype was seen at least ten times. The genes are TRBV16 and TRBJ1-2, with D tentatively TRBD1 (5 bases). V was clipped by 4 bases and J by 2 bases, with 8 bases between them. The germline V gene encodes CDR1 KGHSY and CDR2 FQNENV. The CDR3 consists of 13 residues. The CDR3 is CASSRQPNYGYTF. The DNA of the CDR3 is TGTGCCAGCAGCCGACAGCCCAACTATGGCTACACCTTC.